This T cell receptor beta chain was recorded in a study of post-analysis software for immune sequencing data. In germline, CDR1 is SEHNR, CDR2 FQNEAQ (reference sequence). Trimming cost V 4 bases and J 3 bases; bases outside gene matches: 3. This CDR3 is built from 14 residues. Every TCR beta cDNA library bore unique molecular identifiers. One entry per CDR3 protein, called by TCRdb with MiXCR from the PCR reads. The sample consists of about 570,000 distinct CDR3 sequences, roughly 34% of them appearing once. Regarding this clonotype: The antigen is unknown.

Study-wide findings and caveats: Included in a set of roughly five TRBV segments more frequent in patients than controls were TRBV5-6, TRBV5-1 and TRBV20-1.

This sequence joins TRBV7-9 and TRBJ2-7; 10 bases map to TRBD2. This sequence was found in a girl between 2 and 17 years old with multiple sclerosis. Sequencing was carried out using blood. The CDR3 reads CASSSGLADYEQYF. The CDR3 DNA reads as TGTGCCAGCAGCTCCGGACTAGCGGACTACGAGCAGTACTTC.